A selection of T cell receptor beta chains follows, all from one sample in a study of T-cell memory formation after mild COVID-19. Via MiXCR, TCRdb re-called the 5' RACE reads, giving one row per CDR3 protein. The data contain about 560,000 distinct CDR3 sequences, 15% to 20% of them singletons. Sequencing input: PBMCs or a T cell subset sorted from them (not recorded which). Source of these receptors: an adult woman who had mild COVID-19 (a few samples of this study predate the infection). Cell type and time point are not known. Each CDR3 is given with its conserved first and last residue. Each record gives: CDR3 protein, J gene, V gene, CDR3 length.

CDR3: CSVVGTSGRWADTQYF
J: TRBJ2-3
V: TRBV29-1
length: 16

CDR3: CASSFFWGRIQETQYF
J: TRBJ2-5
V: TRBV5-6
length: 16

CDR3: CSAPLGLAGGLTSYNEQFF
J: TRBJ2-1
V: TRBV20-1
length: 19

CDR3: CASARYEQYF
J: TRBJ2-7
V: TRBV12-3/TRBV12-4
length: 10

CDR3: CASSSRLSENTEAFF
J: TRBJ1-1
V: TRBV6-5
length: 15

CDR3: CASSPTSGRAGTYEQYF
J: TRBJ2-7
V: TRBV9
length: 17

CDR3: CASRPGTSTDTQYF
J: TRBJ2-3
V: TRBV7-9
length: 14

CDR3: CASSYKKPGLADNEQFF
J: TRBJ2-1
V: TRBV6-6
length: 17

CDR3: CASSRQSYEQYF
J: TRBJ2-7
V: TRBV5-6
length: 12

CDR3: CASIFYTEAFF
J: TRBJ1-1
V: TRBV5-1
length: 11

CDR3: CASSQGPAWGGYTF
J: TRBJ1-2
V: TRBV4-1
length: 14

CDR3: CASSTTGTGTYEQYF
J: TRBJ2-7
V: TRBV19
length: 15

CDR3: CASSYWTGDDGELFF
J: TRBJ2-2
V: TRBV5-1
length: 15

CDR3: CASSEARTSGSSYEQYF
J: TRBJ2-7
V: TRBV6-1
length: 17

CDR3: CASSPLQGPGLVRDTQYF
J: TRBJ2-3
V: TRBV18
length: 18

CDR3: CASSQGEGGLPSNTEAFF
J: TRBJ1-1
V: TRBV4-1
length: 18

CDR3: CASSKAGRTDTQYF
J: TRBJ2-3
V: TRBV7-7
length: 14

CDR3: CASSTQGWDTEAFF
J: TRBJ1-1
V: TRBV7-3
length: 14

CDR3: CATSDSGTGGGYEQYF
J: TRBJ2-7
V: TRBV24-1
length: 16

CDR3: CASSQGGTSGSYEQYF
J: TRBJ2-7
V: TRBV14
length: 16

CDR3: CSVVSPTGGWYEQYF
J: TRBJ2-7
V: TRBV29-1
length: 15

CDR3: CSAGTGAGEKLFF
J: TRBJ1-4
V: TRBV20-1
length: 13

CDR3: CASRPRTGGYNEQFF
J: TRBJ2-1
V: TRBV12-3/TRBV12-4
length: 15

CDR3: CASSAEPGLAYEQYF
J: TRBJ2-7
V: TRBV9
length: 15

CDR3: CASSFYPGNTIYF
J: TRBJ1-3
V: TRBV27
length: 13

CDR3: CASSSIQPQYGYTF
J: TRBJ1-2
V: TRBV6-5
length: 14

CDR3: CASSPLRESPGELFF
J: TRBJ2-2
V: TRBV12-3/TRBV12-4
length: 15

CDR3: CAWSVRGSVGYTF
J: TRBJ1-2
V: TRBV30
length: 13

CDR3: CASSSGGDRGRGEQYF
J: TRBJ2-7
V: TRBV7-3
length: 16

CDR3: CASSFGTGPNQPQHF
J: TRBJ1-5
V: TRBV7-9
length: 15

CDR3: CASRTYHGGTNTGELFF
J: TRBJ2-2
V: TRBV12-3/TRBV12-4
length: 17

CDR3: CSAGWAVEQFF
J: TRBJ2-1
V: TRBV29-1
length: 11